One sample yielded the 30 T cell receptor beta chains listed below, sequenced in a study of cytomegalovirus exposure and HLA in healthy donors. With 60 Vbeta and 13 Jbeta primers, the PCR was carried out. Sequencing was performed with immunoSEQ multiplex PCR; in TCRdb, only in-frame clones are kept and a portion is missing. The repertoire holds more than 75,000 clones, with roughly 70% as singletons. The sample consisted of PBMCs. The receptors were sampled from a man aged 40-55 years in good health and CMV-seropositive.

J is TRBJ2-5 and V is TRBV30; 7 positions agree with TRBD1. With the DNA end fitting TRBJ2-7 better, the J assignment may be wrong. Germline assignment: CDR1 GTSNPN and CDR2 SVGIG (reference sequence). This CDR3 contains 12 residues. This chain's CDR3 is CASRDSGYEQYF. DNA of the CDR3: TGTGCCTCTCGGGACAGTGGATACGAGCAGTACTTC.

This chain uses TRBV10-1 with TRBJ2-5; D call uncertain. Between the trimmed V and J ends, which lost 5 bases and 5 bases, there was a span of 12 bases. The germline V gene encodes CDR1 WNHNN and CDR2 SYGVQD (reference sequence). The CDR3 totals 13 residues. DNA of the CDR3: TGCGCCAGCAGTCCCGACCCCGGGGAGACCCAGTACTTC. Translating it yields CASSPDPGETQYF.

J is TRBJ1-1 and V is TRBV5-1; 7 positions match TRBD1. V lost 3 bases, J lost 2 bases, and 4 bases stayed unmatched. The CDR3 loop spans 14 amino acids. Per the germline V gene, CDR1 is SGHRS and CDR2 is YFSETQ. The DNA for the CDR3 is TGCGCCAGCAGCTCGGGACAGACAAACACTGAAGCTTTCTTT. Residues: CASSSGQTNTEAFF.

The rearrangement links TRBV5-4 to TRBJ2-1; weak D call: TRBD2 (7 bases). The V end lost 5 bases, the J end lost 7 bases, and 19 bases lay between the germline ends. This CDR3 is built from 15 residues. CDR1 SGHNT and CDR2 YYREEE come from the germline V gene (reference sequence). The CDR3 reads CASRGGGEGINEQFF. The CDR3 DNA is TGTGCCAGCAGGGGAGGGGGGGAGGGCATAAATGAGCAGTTCTTC.

The genes are TRBV10-3 and TRBJ1-2, with TRBD1 matching 9 bases. This CDR3 is built from 15 residues. Germline V CDR1 and CDR2: ENHRY, SYGVKD. Germline trimming cut 6 bases from V and 2 bases from J; bases unmatched to any gene: 7. The CDR3 sequence is CAIRIRDRENYGYTF. The CDR3 region has the DNA TGTGCCATCAGGATCCGGGACAGGGAGAACTATGGCTACACCTTC.

This clone has only a few counts. This rearrangement joins TRBV10-3 to TRBJ1-2; 9 bases map to TRBD1. The CDR3 consists of 13 residues. The germline V gene encodes CDR1 ENHRY and CDR2 SYGVKD. The ends lost 6 bases at V and 7 bases at J; junction bases unmatched: 6. The CDR3 DNA is TGTGCCATCAGAGGGACAGGGCGGCCTGGCTACACCTTC. Translation gives CAIRGTGRPGYTF.

The chain uses TRBV19 and TRBJ1-5, with 7 bases matching TRBD1. CDR1 is LNHDA and CDR2 is SQIVND in the germline V gene (reference sequence). The CDR3 is 16 residues long. Trimming cost V 3 bases and J 9 bases; bases outside gene matches: 14. CDR3 DNA sequence: TGTGCCAGTAGTATCGGTTTTAGGGACAGTTACGGGCCCCAGCATTTT. As protein: CASSIGFRDSYGPQHF. The entire variable domain, with the rest obtained from reference TRBV19 and TRBJ1-5, is as follows: DGGITQSPKYLFRKEGQNVTLSCEQNLNHDAMYWYRQDPGQGLRLIYYSQIVNDFQKGDIAEGYSVSREKKESFPLTVTSAQKNPTAFYLCASSIGFRDSYGPQHFGDGTRLSIL.

The J gene is TRBJ1-5, the V gene TRBV18, with D possibly being TRBD1 (6 bases). Trimming cost V 2 bases and J 3 bases, with 8 bases left between them. The CDR3 totals 14 residues. Germline V gene data show CDR1 as KGHSH and CDR2 as LQKENI. This chain's CDR3 is CASSPSGANQPQHF. In DNA form, the CDR3 reads TGTGCCAGCTCACCATCAGGGGCCAATCAGCCCCAGCATTTT.

This clone was observed a handful of times. This chain uses TRBV29-1 with TRBJ1-1; 12 bases fit TRBD1. V gave up 7 bases and J gave up 4 bases; unmatched junction bases: 7. Germline V gene sequence: CDR1 SQVTM, CDR2 ANQGSEA. This CDR3 region has 14 residues. CDR3 DNA sequence: TGCAGCGCTGGGACAGGGGGCGTAGGCACTGAAGCTTTCTTT. Its translation is CSAGTGGVGTEAFF.

This sequence joins TRBV9 and TRBJ2-5; D unclear. Trimming pared 0 bases from V and 5 bases from J, leaving 5 bases between. Germline V gene lookup returns CDR1 SGDLS and CDR2 YYNGEE. The CDR3 length is 12 residues. The CDR3 DNA reads TGTGCCAGCAGCGTAGCTGAGGAGACCCAGTACTTC. This translates into CASSVAEETQYF.

The V and J genes are TRBV5-1 and TRBJ1-6; 8 bases fit TRBD1. This CDR3 has 15 residues. Losses at the gene ends were 4 bases for V and 9 bases for J; bases not matched to a gene: 9. Per germline, CDR1 SGHRS and CDR2 YFSETQ. CDR3 DNA sequence: TGCGCCAGCAGCGTTGGACAGGGATTTGGTTCACCCCTCCACTTT. Amino acids: CASSVGQGFGSPLHF.

The chain combines TRBV5-4 with TRBJ2-5; 7 bases fit TRBD1. The CDR3 is made up of 15 amino acids. J lost 7 bases, V lost 0 bases, and 9 bases had no gene match. The germline gives CDR1 SGHNT, CDR2 YYREEE (reference sequence). CDR3 nucleotide sequence: TGTGCCAGCAGCTTGGTGGCAGGGGGTCGGAGGACCCAGTACTTC. Amino acids: CASSLVAGGRRTQYF. The whole variable domain, filled in from reference TRBV5-4 and TRBJ2-5, reads ETGVTQSPTHLIKTRGQQVTLRCSSQSGHNTVSWYQQALGQGPQFIFQYYREEENGRGNFPPRFSGLQFPNYSSELNVNALELDDSALYLCASSLVAGGRRTQYFGPGTRLLVL.

This clone was seen a few times. The chain combines TRBV7-6 with TRBJ2-5; tentative D call: TRBD2 (6 bases). The CDR3 is 14 residues long. The V end was cut by 5 bases, the J end by 6 bases, with 16 bases between. Germline CDR1 SGHVS, CDR2 FNYEAQ. The DNA of the CDR3 is TGTGCCAGCAGCCCTCGCTCCCGGGAGAAGACCCAGTACTTC. Encoded protein: CASSPRSREKTQYF.

V usage is TRBV2 and J usage is TRBJ1-5, with D possibly TRBD1 on 5 matching bases. The germline gives CDR1 SNHLY, CDR2 FYNNEI. The germline V and J ends were trimmed by 1 base and 1 base, with 11 bases remaining between them. This CDR3 contains 16 residues. The CDR3, as DNA: TGTGCCAGCAGTGAAGGGGGGGGTGGAAGCAATCAGCCCCAGCATTTT. This sequence encodes CASSEGGGGSNQPQHF.

This clone was observed a handful of times. The chain joins TRBV18 to TRBJ2-7; possible D gene TRBD1, 5 bases. Trimming shortened V by 3 bases and J by 2 bases, and 14 bases separated the two germline ends. Germline V CDR1 and CDR2: KGHSH, LQKENI. CDR3 length equals 15 residues. The CDR3 sequence is CASSPSRRAPYEQYF. DNA for the CDR3: TGTGCCAGCTCACCGTCGCGCAGGGCTCCCTACGAGCAGTACTTC.

The chain carries TRBV9 and TRBJ2-7; D remains ambiguous. This CDR3 contains 13 residues. Trimming stripped 0 bases from V and 6 bases from J, with 10 bases between. Germline lookup yields CDR1 SGDLS and CDR2 YYNGEE. This CDR3 is CASSVAPGIEQYF. DNA of the CDR3: TGTGCCAGCAGCGTAGCACCAGGTATCGAGCAGTACTTC.

This clone came up once. The V and J genes are TRBV9 and TRBJ1-2; perhaps TRBD1 as D (5 bases). The germline CDR1 and CDR2 sequences are SGDLS and YYNGEE. This CDR3 region has 15 residues. Trimming removed 3 bases at V and 7 bases at J, with 19 bases between. Here the CDR3 DNA reads TGTGCCAGCAGCGCCGGGAGGGCAGGGACCGGTGGCTACACCTTC. Amino acid sequence: CASSAGRAGTGGYTF. The full variable domain, in which reference TRBV9 and TRBJ1-2 provide the parts outside the CDR3, is DSGVTQTPKHLITATGQRVTLRCSPRSGDLSVYWYQQSLDQGLQFLIQYYNGEERAKGNILERFSAQQFPDLHSELNLSSLELGDSALYFCASSAGRAGTGGYTFGSGTRLTVV.

V is TRBV10-2 and J is TRBJ2-7; 7 bases align to TRBD1. CDR3 length: 14 residues. V dropped 6 bases and J dropped 0; count of bases not matched to a gene: 5. CDR1 WSHSY and CDR2 SAAADI come from the germline V gene. The CDR3 spells CASRWDSSSYEQYF. The CDR3 DNA reads TGCGCCAGCAGGTGGGACAGTAGCTCCTACGAGCAGTACTTC.

This clone occurred a few times. The chain combines TRBV5-5 with TRBJ2-7; 11 bases fit TRBD2. This CDR3 has 17 residues. Per the germline V gene, CDR1 is SGHKS and CDR2 is YYEKEE (reference sequence). V lost 4 bases to trimming and J lost 4 bases; unmatched junction nucleotides: 13. The CDR3 DNA reads TGTGCCAGCAGCGACCGACTAGCGGGGTCCTCCCTGTACGAGCAGTACTTC. It is translated as CASSDRLAGSSLYEQYF.

This chain uses TRBV20-1 with TRBJ2-5, with 7 nucleotides matching TRBD2. The J call is in doubt because the DNA end fits TRBJ2-7 better. The germline gives CDR1 DFQATT, CDR2 SNEGSKA (reference sequence). The CDR3 runs to 11 residues. The CDR3 DNA reads TGCAGTGGAGGAGGGAGGGGCGAGCAGTACTTC. Translation gives CSGGGRGEQYF.

V usage is TRBV5-1 and J usage is TRBJ2-7, with a weak D call TRBD2 (5 bases). CDR3 size: 12 residues. Per germline, CDR1 SGHRS and CDR2 YFSETQ. Trimming removed 2 bases at V and 7 bases at J, with 10 bases between. The CDR3 spells CASSLAGGEQYF. The DNA for the CDR3 is TGCGCCAGCAGCTTAGCCGGCGGGGAGCAGTACTTC.

This clone was observed a few times. The chain carries TRBV6-1 and TRBJ2-5; 10 positions agree with TRBD2. The J call may be in error: the DNA end matches TRBJ2-7 better. There are 15 residues in the CDR3. CDR1 is MNHNS and CDR2 is SASEGT in the germline V gene. CDR3 coding DNA: TGTGCCAGCAGTGTCGGACTAGCGGAGCCCTACGAGCAGTACTTC. The encoded protein is CASSVGLAEPYEQYF.

CDR3 loop: CASSFRGRGTDTQYF. CDR3 DNA: TGTGCCAGCAGTTTCAGGGGGCGGGGCACAGATACGCAGTATTTT. The chain uses TRBV6-5 and TRBJ2-3; 8 bases are shared with TRBD1. The length of the CDR3 is 15 residues. Unmatched junction bases numbered 4, after V lost 4 bases and J lost 1 base. Germline-derived CDR1 and CDR2 are MNHEY and SVGAGI.

This sequence joins TRBV27 and TRBJ2-1, with 9 bases lining up with TRBD2. The CDR3 runs 18 residues. Germline CDR1 and CDR2: MNHEY and SMNVEV (reference sequence). Losses at the gene ends were 4 bases for V and 2 bases for J; bases not matched to a gene: 12. CDR3 sequence: CASSSLGGSGRTYNEQFF. In DNA form, the CDR3 reads TGTGCCAGCAGTTCACTCGGGGGTAGCGGGAGAACCTACAATGAGCAGTTCTTC.

The chain joins TRBV6-6 to TRBJ2-7; 7 bases are shared with TRBD1. The CDR3 is 13 amino acids. Germline CDR1 MNHNY, CDR2 SVGAGI (reference sequence). V trimming: 6 bases; J trimming: 2 bases; junction bases outside the gene matches: 4. The CDR3 reads CASRGQKTYEQYF. In DNA form, the CDR3 reads TGTGCCAGCAGGGGACAGAAAACCTACGAGCAGTACTTC.

As DNA, the CDR3 is TGCGCCAGCAGCCAAAATGGACAGGGTGGCTACGAGCAGTACTTC. This sequence encodes CASSQNGQGGYEQYF. The chain employs TRBV4-3 and TRBJ2-7; 8 bases agree with TRBD1. Germline CDR1 reads LGHNA; CDR2 reads YSLEER. This CDR3 is built from 15 residues. Trimming cost V 2 bases and J 3 bases; bases outside gene matches: 6.

This chain uses TRBV28 with TRBJ2-5, with D perhaps TRBD2 (5 bases). V gave up 9 bases and J gave up 7 bases, with 12 bases separating them. Germline-derived CDR1 and CDR2 are MDHEN and SYDVKM. The CDR3 sequence is 11 residues long. CDR3: CASTFEGTQYF. CDR3 bases: TGTGCCAGTACTTTTGAGGGGACCCAGTACTTC. Variable domain in full (rest from reference TRBV28 and TRBJ2-5): DVKVTQSSRYLVKRTGEKVFLECVQDMDHENMFWYRQDPGLGLRLIYFSYDVKMKEKGDIPEGYSVSREKKERFSLILESASTNQTSMYLCASTFEGTQYFGPGTRLLVL.

This clone was counted between two and nine times. In the same sample, other DNA sequences code for this CDR3. The chain is built from TRBV5-6 and TRBJ1-1; no clear D gene. Germline lookup yields CDR1 SGHDT and CDR2 YYEEEE. Deletions cut 4 bases from V and 4 bases from J, with 17 bases between. The CDR3 extends over 15 amino acids. CDR3 in amino acids: CASSALTSPATEAFF. CDR3 nucleotide sequence: TGTGCCAGCAGCGCCTTAACATCCCCCGCCACTGAAGCTTTCTTT.

This chain uses TRBV29-1 with TRBJ2-1; 12 bases line up with TRBD2. The CDR3 runs 14 residues. The germline gives CDR1 SQVTM, CDR2 ANQGSEA. Unmatched junction bases numbered 6, after V lost 3 bases and J lost 9 bases. CDR3: CSVEQLAGGSEQFF. The CDR3 DNA reads TGCAGCGTTGAGCAACTAGCGGGAGGCAGTGAGCAGTTCTTC.

This clone was seen only a few times. The chain uses TRBV7-2 and TRBJ2-7; 7 bases map to TRBD2. From germline, CDR1 is SGHTA and CDR2 FQGNSA. This CDR3 contains 16 residues. V gave up 4 bases and J gave up 1 base; unmatched junction bases: 10. The CDR3 sequence is CASSSQLGGGSYEQYF. CDR3 DNA: TGTGCCAGCAGCTCTCAGCTCGGGGGAGGGTCCTACGAGCAGTACTTC.